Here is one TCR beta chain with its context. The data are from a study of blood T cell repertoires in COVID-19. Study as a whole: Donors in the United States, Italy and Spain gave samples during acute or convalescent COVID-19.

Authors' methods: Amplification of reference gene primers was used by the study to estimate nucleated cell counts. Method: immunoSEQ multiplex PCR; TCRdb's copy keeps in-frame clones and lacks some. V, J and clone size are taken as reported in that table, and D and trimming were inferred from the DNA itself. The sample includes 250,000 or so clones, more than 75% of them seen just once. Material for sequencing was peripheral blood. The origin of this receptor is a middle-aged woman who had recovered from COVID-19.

The CDR3 nucleotides are TGTGCCAGCAGCTTAGGGGCCGACGTCTATGGCTACACCTTC. Residues: CASSLGADVYGYTF. J is TRBJ1-2 and V is TRBV11-1; D remains ambiguous. V was pared by 1 base and J by 4 bases, with 10 bases between. CDR3 size: 14 residues. In germline, CDR1 is SGHAT, CDR2 FQDESV (reference sequence).